This entry lists 26 T cell receptor beta chains sequenced from one sample in a study of blood T cell repertoires in COVID-19. Some clones are missing from TCRdb's copy, which holds only in-frame ones; the method was immunoSEQ multiplex PCR. The table has roughly 120,000 clones, roughly 80% seen once; the top ten hold approximately 15%. The source material was peripheral blood. The source is a woman aged 55-69 years with acute or convalescent COVID-19.

Concerning this clone itself: One end of the junction fails to match germline, which may point to a read error. This chain connects TRBV5-1 to TRBJ1-5; D not resolved. There are 12 residues in the CDR3. Germline CDR1 is SGHRS and CDR2 is YFSETQ. The CDR3 DNA sequence: TGCGCCAGCAGCTTGTTGTCCCAAATAGATAATTTT. It yields the protein CASSLLSQIDNF.

V is TRBV19 and J is TRBJ2-3; D possibly corresponds to TRBD1 (5 bases). Trimming pared 7 bases from V and 0 bases from J, leaving 11 bases between. The germline gives CDR1 LNHDA, CDR2 SQIVND (reference sequence). CDR3 length: 14 residues. CDR3 bases: TGTGCCAGTAACCTAGGGGTTAGCACAGATACGCAGTATTTT. It specifies CASNLGVSTDTQYF.

The rearrangement joins TRBV15 to TRBJ2-7; 9 nucleotides match TRBD1. Trimming took 3 bases from V and 3 from J; bases not matched to a gene: 12. Germline CDR1 LNHNV, CDR2 YYDKDF (reference sequence). CDR3 length equals 17 residues. CDR3 residues: CATSSYWTGVINYEQYF. CDR3 nucleotide sequence: TGTGCCACCAGCAGCTACTGGACAGGGGTTATTAACTACGAGCAGTACTTC.

This chain connects TRBV7-2 to TRBJ2-3; 9 bases are a match to TRBD2. This CDR3 comprises 16 residues. V trimming: 6 bases; J trimming: 5 bases; junction bases outside the gene matches: 12. Germline V CDR1 and CDR2: SGHTA, FQGNSA. CDR3 protein: CASRTASGAGEDTQYF. The CDR3 region has the DNA TGTGCCAGCAGAACAGCTAGCGGGGCAGGCGAAGATACGCAGTATTTT.

The chain joins TRBV4-3 to TRBJ1-1; TRBD1 might be the D (5 bases). The ends were cut back, 3 bases at V and 0 bases at J, with 17 bases in the middle. CDR1 and CDR2 (germline): LGHNA, YSLEER. This CDR3 has 17 amino acids. CDR3 nucleotides: TGCGCCAGCAGCCAGATTAGACAGTTCACCATGAACACTGAAGCTTTCTTT. It codes for CASSQIRQFTMNTEAFF.

The chain carries TRBV12-3 or TRBV12-4 and TRBJ2-7; weak D call: TRBD1 (5 bases). V dropped 3 bases and J dropped 6 bases, with 6 bases sitting between them. The CDR3 covers 11 residues. For the CDR3, the DNA is TGTGCCAGCAGTTTCCAGGGCGAGCAGTACTTC. Amino acid sequence: CASSFQGEQYF.

This sequence joins TRBV3-1 (or the pseudogene TRBV3-2) and TRBJ2-7; D is unresolved. Between the trimmed V and J ends, which lost 4 bases and 0 bases, there was a span of 10 bases. Germline V CDR1 and CDR2: LGHDT, YNNKEL (reference sequence). This CDR3 is 14 amino acids long. Here the CDR3 DNA reads TGTGCCAGCAGCCTACCGGGTTACTCCTACGAGCAGTACTTC. Its translation: CASSLPGYSYEQYF.

The CDR3 loop reads CASSLGIGAEQYF. The CDR3, as DNA: TGTGCCAGCAGCTTAGGGATTGGGGCCGAGCAGTACTTC. The chain recombines TRBV11-2 with TRBJ2-7; possibly TRBD1 for D (5 bases). Germline-derived CDR1 and CDR2 are SGHAT and FQNNGV. CDR3 length: 13 residues. The V gene lost 1 base and the J gene lost 6 bases, with 10 bases spanning the gap.

The chain joins TRBV24-1 to TRBJ2-5, with D maybe TRBD2 (6 bases). Deletions cut 0 bases from V and 2 bases from J, with 12 bases between. There are 16 residues in the CDR3. Germline CDR1 is KGHDR and CDR2 is SFDVKD. The CDR3 region is CATSDLVFAGQETQYF. The CDR3 DNA is TGTGCCACCAGTGATTTGGTCTTTGCGGGACAAGAGACCCAGTACTTC.

This clone was detected only a few times. The V call is TRBV30, the J call TRBJ2-5, with TRBD2 matching over 9 bases. J lost 8 bases, V lost 3 bases, and 13 bases had no gene match. Germline CDR1 is GTSNPN and CDR2 is SVGIG (reference sequence). This CDR3 contains 15 residues. CDR3 nucleotide sequence: TGTGCCTGGAGCGCGACTAGCGGACCCTGGGCAACCCAGTACTTC. Translation: CAWSATSGPWATQYF.

V gene TRBV7-2 combines with J gene TRBJ2-1; perhaps TRBD1 as D (5 bases). Between the trimmed V and J ends, which lost 7 bases and 9 bases, there was a span of 16 bases. This CDR3 spans 13 amino acids. Germline V CDR1 and CDR2: SGHTA, FQGNSA. CDR3 bases: TGTGCCAGCATGGGTGGGGCCAAGGGTGAGCAGTTCTTC. Residues: CASMGGAKGEQFF. The full variable domain, with the rest looked up from reference TRBV7-2 and TRBJ2-1, is GAGVSQSPSNKVTEKGKDVELRCDPISGHTALYWYRQSLGQGLEFLIYFQGNSAPDKSGLPSDRFSAERTGGSVSTLTIQRTQQEDSAVYLCASMGGAKGEQFFGPGTRLTVL.

The CDR3 region is CASSRMGARGYEQYF. CDR3 in DNA: TGTGCCAGCAGCCGAATGGGGGCGAGGGGCTACGAGCAGTACTTC. The V and J genes are TRBV3-1 (or the pseudogene TRBV3-2) and TRBJ2-7; tentative D call: TRBD1 (6 bases). Germline V gene sequence: CDR1 LGHDT, CDR2 YNNKEL (reference sequence). This CDR3 is 15 amino acids long. V was shortened by 4 bases and J by 3 bases, with 16 bases between the two germline ends.

A few counts support this clone. The genes are TRBV5-1 and TRBJ1-1; D gene ambiguous. The ends were cut back, 1 base at V and 1 base at J, with 8 bases in the middle. There are 14 residues in the CDR3. Germline CDR1 and CDR2: SGHRS and YFSETQ. This CDR3 reads CASSLPGGNTEAFF. In DNA, the CDR3 is TGCGCCAGCAGCTTGCCGGGTGGGAACACTGAAGCTTTCTTT. The entire variable domain, with the rest obtained from reference TRBV5-1 and TRBJ1-1, is as follows: KAGVTQTPRYLIKTRGQQVTLSCSPISGHRSVSWYQQTPGQGLQFLFEYFSETQRNKGNFPGRFSGRQFSNSRSEMNVSTLELGDSALYLCASSLPGGNTEAFFGQGTRLTVV.

The genes are TRBV6-2 or TRBV6-3 and TRBJ2-5, with D possibly matching TRBD2 (6 bases). The CDR3 sequence is 15 residues long. Germline-derived CDR1 and CDR2 are MNHEY and SVGEGT. Trimming shortened V by 2 bases and J by 3 bases, and 13 bases separated the two germline ends. CDR3 in DNA: TGTGCCAGCAGTTACGAAGGGACTGGAAAAGAGACCCAGTACTTC. Translated, it gives CASSYEGTGKETQYF.

This clone is a singleton in its sample. This sequence joins TRBV5-6 and TRBJ1-5; no reliable D call. The CDR3 is 13 residues long. Per the germline V gene, CDR1 is SGHDT and CDR2 is YYEEEE. V lost 2 bases and J 6 bases, leaving 9 bases between the germline ends. The CDR3 DNA sequence: TGTGCCAGCAGCTTCGGGTCGGGTCAGCCCCAGCATTTT. Encoded protein: CASSFGSGQPQHF. Supplemented by reference TRBV5-6 and TRBJ1-5, the full variable domain reads DAGVTQSPTHLIKTRGQQVTLRCSPKSGHDTVSWYQQALGQGPQFIFQYYEEEERQRGNFPDRFSGHQFPNYSSELNVNALLLGDSALYLCASSFGSGQPQHFGDGTRLSIL.

The genes are TRBV5-1 and TRBJ2-7, with D possibly matching TRBD1 (6 bases). Trimming left V 5 bases short and J 2 bases short, with 14 bases between. Germline assignment: CDR1 SGHRS and CDR2 YFSETQ. This CDR3 spans 14 amino acids. The CDR3 sequence: CASRSGAGPYEQYF. The CDR3 DNA follows: TGCGCCAGCAGGTCAGGGGCCGGTCCCTACGAGCAGTACTTC.

The chain carries TRBV19 and TRBJ1-2, with 8 positions matching TRBD1. This CDR3 spans 13 amino acids. Unmatched junction bases numbered 4, after V lost 3 bases and J lost 7 bases. Germline values: CDR1 LNHDA, CDR2 SQIVND (reference sequence). CDR3 region: CASSIQGAGGYTF. The CDR3 DNA reads as TGTGCCAGTAGTATTCAGGGGGCAGGTGGCTACACCTTC.

This clone was seen a handful of times. The CDR3 nucleotides are TGTGCCAGCTCAGCCGCTATGGGACAGGGAAATTCACCCCTCCACTTT. Amino acids: CASSAAMGQGNSPLHF. The chain uses TRBV18 and TRBJ1-6; TRBD1 matches at 9 bases. Trimming at V came to 5 bases and at J to 7 bases, leaving 9 bases not matched to a gene. This CDR3 contains 16 residues. In germline, CDR1 is KGHSH, CDR2 LQKENI.

This sequence joins TRBV6-5 and TRBJ2-1; TRBD1 matches 9 bases. CDR1 is MNHEY and CDR2 is SVGAGI in the germline V gene. Germline trimming cut 4 bases from V and 1 base from J; bases unmatched to any gene: 5. There are 16 residues in the CDR3. As DNA, the CDR3 is TGTGCCAGCAGTTCAGGACAGGGGAGGTCCTACAATGAGCAGTTCTTC. Protein sequence: CASSSGQGRSYNEQFF.

This clone was recorded once. The V and J genes are TRBV24-1 and TRBJ2-5, with D tentatively TRBD1 (6 bases). The length of the CDR3 is 14 residues. The germline V gene has CDR1 KGHDR and CDR2 SFDVKD. The V end lost 3 bases, the J end lost 1 base, and 8 bases lay between the germline ends. This chain's CDR3 is CATSDVDSQETQYF. The CDR3 DNA follows: TGTGCCACCAGTGATGTGGACAGCCAAGAGACCCAGTACTTC.

J is TRBJ1-2 and V is TRBV2; possibly TRBD1 for D (5 bases). The CDR3 is made up of 14 amino acids. Trimming removed 1 base at V and 4 bases at J, with 10 bases between. The germline gives CDR1 SNHLY, CDR2 FYNNEI. The CDR3 sequence is CASSEVDSLYGYTF. The CDR3 DNA is TGTGCCAGCAGTGAAGTCGACAGCCTCTATGGCTACACCTTC. Full variable domain (missing parts from reference TRBV2 and TRBJ1-2): EPEVTQTPSHQVTQMGQEVILRCVPISNHLYFYWYRQILGQKVEFLVSFYNNEISEKSEIFDDQFSVERPDGSNFTLKIRSTKLEDSAMYFCASSEVDSLYGYTFGSGTRLTVV.

The chain is built from TRBV3-1 (or the pseudogene TRBV3-2) and TRBJ1-3, with a weak D call TRBD1 (6 bases). The CDR3 covers 15 residues. Trimming took off 4 bases at V and 2 bases at J, with 12 bases between the two ends. Germline assignment: CDR1 LGHDT and CDR2 YNNKEL (reference sequence). CDR3 sequence: CASSPPGVTGNTIYF. The CDR3 nucleotides are TGTGCCAGCAGCCCCCCAGGGGTTACTGGAAACACCATATATTTT.

This clone was counted many times. The V call is TRBV11-2, the J call TRBJ1-1, with no clear D. Germline CDR1 SGHAT, CDR2 FQNNGV. Between the trimmed V and J ends, which lost 4 bases and 5 bases, there was a span of 17 bases. The CDR3 is 15 residues long. The CDR3 sequence: CASSSTGRGVTEAFF. The CDR3 DNA follows: TGTGCCAGCAGCTCGACCGGACGGGGAGTAACTGAAGCTTTCTTT.

This chain joins TRBV2 and TRBJ2-3; possible D gene TRBD2, 5 bases. The CDR3 covers 15 residues. The germline gives CDR1 SNHLY, CDR2 FYNNEI. V lost 5 bases to trimming and J lost 4 bases, with 16 bases between them. CDR3 loop: CASSSRGSYADTQYF. The CDR3 region has the DNA TGTGCCAGCAGTAGTCGGGGATCTTATGCAGATACGCAGTATTTT.

This chain connects TRBV4-3 to TRBJ2-3, with 8 positions matching TRBD2. This CDR3 contains 14 residues. Germline V gene data show CDR1 as LGHNA and CDR2 as YSLEER. V shed 1 base and J 6 bases; nucleotides not matched to a gene: 3. In DNA form, the CDR3 reads TGCGCCAGCAGCCAAGGGACTAGCATGGATACGCAGTATTTT. Translation gives CASSQGTSMDTQYF.

This clone was detected once. It may be a read error: a sequence one base away is much more abundant. The chain employs TRBV7-9 and TRBJ1-1, with TRBD1 as a possible D gene (6 bases). The CDR3 runs 13 residues. Trimming pared 4 bases from V and 1 base from J, leaving 7 bases between. Germline-derived CDR1 and CDR2 are SEHNR and FQNEAQ (reference sequence). CDR3 bases: TGTGCCAGCAGCTCACAGGGGAACACTGAAGCTTTCTTT. This gives the protein CASSSQGNTEAFF.